This T cell receptor beta chain stems from a study of regulatory T cells in long-lasting Graves disease. Study-wide results and caveats: Shared public clonotypes totalled 2,500 to 3,500 in persistent patients, compared with 966 in new patients.

Trimming cost V 0 bases and J 4 bases; bases outside gene matches: 11. The germline CDR1 and CDR2 sequences are MNHEY and SVGAGI. There are 18 residues in the CDR3. The time point denotes: newly diagnosed GD, antithyroid drugs for less than 3 months. RNA from PBMCs was the source of the TCR library. From each patient, approximately 9 milliliters of peripheral blood was drawn and collected into an EDTA anticoagulant tube. This clonotype was detected ten times or more. What it binds is unknown. Assembly of TCR beta libraries relied on iRepertoire HTBI primers together with Arm-PCR of CDR3 regions. MiXCR, applied by TCRdb to the multiplex PCR reads, yields one record per CDR3 protein. This table has around 250,000 distinct CDR3 sequences, 15% to 20% appearing once.

The clonotype comes from a female donor with Graves disease. V usage is TRBV6-5 and J usage is TRBJ1-2; 10 bases agree with TRBD1. The material sequenced was peripheral blood mononuclear cells (PBMCs), taken at new diagnosis, from a patient treated with antithyroid drugs. The CDR3 coding sequence is TGTGCCAGCAGTTACTCCCCCTCCGGGACAGGGGACTTCTATGGCTACACCTTC. It yields the protein CASSYSPSGTGDFYGYTF.